These 32 T cell receptor beta chains came from one sample sequenced in a study of T cells after yellow fever vaccination. TCRdb re-called the 5' RACE reads with MiXCR, one entry per CDR3 protein. The repertoire holds 30,000 or so distinct CDR3 sequences, 6.6% seen once, with about 22% in the top ten. The specimen was PBMCs, either bulk or a sorted T-cell subset (CD4+, CD8+, memory, or dextramer-sorted; not recorded which), collected on the day of the first yellow fever vaccination. These receptors were collected from a man aged 18 to 30 who received the YFV17D yellow fever vaccine.

The V and J genes are TRBV7-3 and TRBJ2-1, with D maybe TRBD2 (6 bases). The CDR3 length is 15 residues. Trimming removed 4 bases from V and 7 bases from J, with 17 bases in between. The germline gives CDR1 SGHTA, CDR2 FQGTGA. The CDR3 sequence is CASSSPGLAGNEQFF. CDR3 DNA: TGTGCCAGCAGCTCACCGGGACTCGCCGGGAATGAGCAGTTCTTC. Looking up the rest from reference TRBV7-3 and TRBJ2-1 gives the full variable domain: GAGVSQTPSNKVTEKGKYVELRCDPISGHTALYWYRQSLGQGPEFLIYFQGTGAADDSGLPNDRFFAVRPEGSVSTLKIQRTERGDSAVYLCASSSPGLAGNEQFFGPGTRLTVL.

V usage is TRBV28 and J usage is TRBJ1-6; TRBD1 matches at 9 bases. This CDR3 region has 16 residues. The ends lost 2 bases at V and 14 bases at J; junction bases unmatched: 13. Germline CDR1 is MDHEN and CDR2 is SYDVKM. CDR3 region: CASSLKAGTGSLSLHF. The CDR3 DNA reads TGTGCCAGCAGTTTAAAAGCCGGGACAGGGTCTCTTTCCCTCCACTTT.

This chain uses TRBV7-2 with TRBJ1-5; weak D call: TRBD1 (6 bases). The length of the CDR3 is 14 residues. Trimming took 5 bases from V and 7 from J, leaving 15 bases between them. Germline V gives CDR1 SGHTA, CDR2 FQGNSA. CDR3 coding DNA: TGTGCCAGCAGCCCCACAGGGTTTGAACAGCCCCAGCATTTT. Translation: CASSPTGFEQPQHF. The complete variable domain, with remaining parts taken from reference TRBV7-2 and TRBJ1-5, reads GAGVSQSPSNKVTEKGKDVELRCDPISGHTALYWYRQSLGQGLEFLIYFQGNSAPDKSGLPSDRFSAERTGGSVSTLTIQRTQQEDSAVYLCASSPTGFEQPQHFGDGTRLSIL.

This clonotype was picked up many times. The CDR3 protein is CASSLVSGSYNEQFF. CDR3 bases: TGTGCCAGCAGCTTAGTGTCGGGGTCCTACAATGAGCAGTTCTTC. The rearrangement joins TRBV11-2 to TRBJ2-1; TRBD2 might be the D (5 bases). Per germline, CDR1 SGHAT and CDR2 FQNNGV. V was shortened by 1 base and J by 1 base, with 8 bases between the two germline ends. The CDR3 contains 15 residues. Using reference TRBV11-2 and TRBJ2-1 for the parts outside the CDR3, the full variable domain is EAGVAQSPRYKIIEKRQSVAFWCNPISGHATLYWYQQILGQGPKLLIQFQNNGVVDDSQLPKDRFSAERLKGVDSTLKIQPAKLEDSAVYLCASSLVSGSYNEQFFGPGTRLTVL.

Judged by abundance, this clonotype is medium-sized. This chain links TRBV20-1 with TRBJ2-3; 12 bases match TRBD2. The CDR3 runs to 18 residues. Germline V gene sequence: CDR1 DFQATT, CDR2 SNEGSKA (reference sequence). Trimming took 5 bases from V and 2 from J; bases not matched to a gene: 14. The CDR3 reads CSAYELAGGLGVTDTQYF. The CDR3 nucleotides are TGCAGTGCTTACGAACTAGCGGGGGGTTTGGGGGTCACAGATACGCAGTATTTT.

This clonotype was counted many times. This chain uses TRBV29-1 with TRBJ2-7; D is unresolved. CDR1 is SQVTM and CDR2 is ANQGSEA in the germline V gene. This CDR3 has 12 amino acids. V lost 1 base and J 3 bases, leaving 7 bases between the germline ends. The CDR3 sequence: CSVEVADYEQYF. The CDR3, as DNA: TGCAGCGTTGAAGTAGCCGACTACGAGCAGTACTTC.

This clonotype occurred many times. This rearrangement joins TRBV29-1 to TRBJ2-1, with a weak D call TRBD2 (8 bases). This CDR3 contains 19 residues. Germline values: CDR1 SQVTM, CDR2 ANQGSEA. Trimming took off 2 bases at V and 0 bases at J, with 23 bases between the two ends. The CDR3 reads CSVETGELRGASSYNEQFF. DNA for the CDR3: TGCAGCGTTGAAACAGGGGAGTTGCGGGGGGCGAGCTCCTACAATGAGCAGTTCTTC.

Many counts were recorded for this clonotype. The chain couples TRBV2 to TRBJ2-2, with TRBD1 as a possible D gene (6 bases). CDR1 SNHLY and CDR2 FYNNEI come from the germline V gene. This CDR3 comprises 15 residues. V lost 10 bases and J 0 bases, leaving 15 bases between the germline ends. The CDR3 region has the DNA TGTGCCACACTATCCGGGACAACGAACACCGGGGAGCTGTTTTTT. Amino acid sequence: CATLSGTTNTGELFF.

This clonotype came up many times. This rearrangement joins TRBV18 to TRBJ1-4; 8 bases align to TRBD1. The V and J ends lost 3 bases and 3 bases, in that order; junction bases with no gene match: 3. This CDR3 comprises 15 residues. Germline CDR1 is KGHSH and CDR2 is LQKENI. In DNA form, the CDR3 reads TGTGCCAGCTCACCGACACAGGGGGCTAATGAAAAACTGTTTTTT. It codes for CASSPTQGANEKLFF.

The V call is TRBV7-2, the J call TRBJ1-1; no reliable D call. The CDR3 contains 13 residues. V lost 5 bases and J 6 bases, leaving 13 bases between the germline ends. Germline-derived CDR1 and CDR2 are SGHTA and FQGNSA. The CDR3 DNA is TGTGCCAGCAGCCGATTATACAACTCTGAAGCTTTCTTT. Translating it yields CASSRLYNSEAFF.

V and J are TRBV19 and TRBJ2-1; D tentatively reads TRBD1 or TRBD2 (5 bases each). Germline-derived CDR1 and CDR2 are LNHDA and SQIVND (reference sequence). Trimming left V 6 bases short and J 0 bases short, with 24 bases between. The CDR3 covers 19 residues. Written as DNA, the CDR3 is TGTGCCAGTAGCTCCGCCTCTGACAGTTTTCGGGGCTCCTACAATGAGCAGTTCTTC. This gives the protein CASSSASDSFRGSYNEQFF.

This clonotype was seen only a few times. The CDR3 here is CASSPPSRSGNTIYF. The DNA for the CDR3 is TGTGCCAGCAGCCCTCCCAGCCGCTCTGGAAACACCATATATTTT. V is TRBV7-2 and J is TRBJ1-3; D ambiguous. V was trimmed by 5 bases and J by 0 bases, leaving 11 bases between them. CDR3 size: 15 residues. The germline gives CDR1 SGHTA, CDR2 FQGNSA.

This clonotype was seen more than once but under ten times. The gene calls are TRBV6-5 and TRBJ1-4; 9 nucleotides agree with TRBD1. This CDR3 region has 14 residues. The J segment lost 8 bases and the V segment lost 4 bases, leaving 5 bases of the junction unmatched. Germline-derived CDR1 and CDR2 are MNHEY and SVGAGI. The CDR3 sequence is CASSWTGVGEKLFF. The CDR3 nucleotides are TGTGCCAGCAGTTGGACAGGGGTTGGGGAAAAACTGTTTTTT.

Of note for this clonotype: A much larger clone differs by one base, so this may be a read error. The chain recombines TRBV4-3 with TRBJ2-3; D remains ambiguous. There are 14 residues in the CDR3. Trimming cost V 1 base and J 5 bases, with 10 bases left between them. Germline V gene data show CDR1 as LGHNA and CDR2 as YSLEER. The chain's CDR3 is CASSQASAGDTQYF. The CDR3 DNA is TGCGCCAGCAGCCAAGCATCCGCTGGAGATACGCAGTATTTT.

Of note for this clonotype: This clone may be a read error of a much larger clone one base away. The chain carries TRBV20-1 and TRBJ2-1; the match to TRBD2 covers 7 bases. This CDR3 is built from 12 residues. The germline V gene encodes CDR1 DFQATT and CDR2 SNEGSKA (reference sequence). The CDR3 DNA reads TGCAGTGCCCAGCGGGAATACAATGATCAGTTCTTC. Translating it yields CSAQREYNDQFF.

This clonotype was seen many times. The chain combines TRBV5-6 with TRBJ2-7; 11 bases agree with TRBD2. CDR1 and CDR2 from the germline V gene are SGHDT and YYEEEE. The CDR3 covers 16 residues. V lost 0 bases to trimming and J lost 0 bases; unmatched junction nucleotides: 2. CDR3 sequence reads: CASSLASGGYSYEQYV. CDR3 nucleotides: TGTGCCAGCAGCTTGGCTAGCGGGGGGTACTCCTACGAGCAGTACGTC.

This clonotype was counted at least ten times. The CDR3 region is CASSQESGARTDTQYF. For the CDR3, the DNA is TGCGCCAGCAGCCAAGAAAGCGGGGCCCGCACAGATACGCAGTATTTT. This chain uses TRBV4-3 with TRBJ2-3, with 7 bases lining up with TRBD2. The CDR3 runs to 16 residues. The J segment lost 1 base and the V segment lost 0 bases, leaving 4 bases of the junction unmatched. CDR1 LGHNA and CDR2 YSLEER come from the germline V gene.

The sample holds many counts of this clonotype. This chain connects TRBV5-6 to TRBJ2-3, with no clear D. The CDR3 is made up of 11 amino acids. The germline CDR1 and CDR2 sequences are SGHDT and YYEEEE. The V and J ends lost 0 bases and 10 bases respectively, with 6 bases between them. As DNA, the CDR3 is TGTGCCAGCAGCTTGGGGGTGGCGCAGTATTTT. This sequence encodes CASSLGVAQYF.

In this sample, this clonotype turned up many times. V is TRBV2 and J is TRBJ2-5; D possibly corresponds to TRBD2 (5 bases). CDR1 and CDR2 from the germline V gene are SNHLY and FYNNEI. Trimming took off 6 bases at V and 2 bases at J, with 13 bases between the two ends. The CDR3 is made up of 14 amino acids. DNA for the CDR3: TGTGCCAGCAGCCGACTAACACCACAAGAGACCCAGTACTTC. Its protein is CASSRLTPQETQYF.

The sample holds many counts of this clonotype. The V and J genes are TRBV12-3 or TRBV12-4 and TRBJ1-2; unclear D gene. V dropped 7 bases and J dropped 1 base, with 19 bases sitting between them. The CDR3 sequence is 16 residues long. The CDR3 DNA is TGTGCCAGCATCCCTGGGATGTCGATTAGTAACTATGGCTACACCTTC. Amino acids: CASIPGMSISNYGYTF.

This clonotype qualifies as medium-sized. The chain combines TRBV7-2 with TRBJ2-1; D gene uncertain. CDR1 and CDR2 from the germline V gene are SGHTA and FQGNSA. CDR3 length: 11 amino acids. The ends were cut back, 3 bases at V and 10 bases at J, with 7 bases in the middle. This chain's CDR3 is CASSFAIEQFF. As DNA, the CDR3 is TGTGCCAGCAGCTTCGCAATCGAGCAGTTCTTC. Full variable domain (missing parts from reference TRBV7-2 and TRBJ2-1): GAGVSQSPSNKVTEKGKDVELRCDPISGHTALYWYRQSLGQGLEFLIYFQGNSAPDKSGLPSDRFSAERTGGSVSTLTIQRTQQEDSAVYLCASSFAIEQFFGPGTRLTVL.

V and J are TRBV20-1 and TRBJ2-6; D is tentatively TRBD1 or TRBD2 (5 bases each). The length of the CDR3 is 14 residues. V was cut by 3 bases and J by 1 base, with 7 bases left in between. Per germline, CDR1 DFQATT and CDR2 SNEGSKA (reference sequence). This CDR3 reads CSARGVSGANVLTF. The CDR3 coding sequence is TGCAGTGCTAGGGGGGTATCTGGGGCCAACGTCCTGACTTTC.

Ten or more counts support this clonotype. The V and J genes are TRBV30 and TRBJ1-1, with D hard to call. The germline V gene encodes CDR1 GTSNPN and CDR2 SVGIG (reference sequence). Trimming shortened V by 5 bases and J by 3 bases, and 19 bases separated the two germline ends. CDR3 length: 15 residues. The CDR3 sequence is CAWSEDPQRYTEAFF. In DNA form, the CDR3 reads TGTGCCTGGTCCGAGGACCCCCAGAGGTACACTGAAGCTTTCTTT.

The gene calls are TRBV5-1 and TRBJ2-5; D unclear. The germline V and J ends were trimmed by 0 bases and 4 bases, with 13 bases remaining between them. CDR3 size: 15 residues. Germline lookup yields CDR1 SGHRS and CDR2 YFSETQ. In nucleotides, the CDR3 is TGCGCCAGCAGCTTGGGCCCAGGCGGTGGAGAGACCCAGTACTTC. Translation: CASSLGPGGGETQYF.

The genes are TRBV7-2 and TRBJ1-2, with TRBD1 as a possible D gene (5 bases). CDR1 and CDR2 (germline): SGHTA, FQGNSA. V gave up 2 bases and J gave up 2 bases, with 9 bases separating them. The CDR3 is 14 residues long. The CDR3 DNA reads as TGTGCCAGCAGCTTAAGGAGACAGAACTATGGCTACACCTTC. Protein: CASSLRRQNYGYTF.

This clonotype has more than one count but fewer than ten. V is TRBV7-2 and J is TRBJ2-3; D is perhaps TRBD2 (5 bases). V was pared by 4 bases and J by 1 base, with 6 bases between. Germline-derived CDR1 and CDR2 are SGHTA and FQGNSA. The CDR3 is 13 residues long. In DNA, the CDR3 is TGTGCCAGCAGCTACGGGGGCACAGATACGCAGTATTTT. This gives the protein CASSYGGTDTQYF.

The sample holds many counts of this clonotype. This chain connects TRBV28 to TRBJ2-5; 8 positions agree with TRBD2. This CDR3 is 14 amino acids long. Germline CDR1 and CDR2: MDHEN and SYDVKM. J lost 1 base, V lost 5 bases, and 3 bases had no gene match. The CDR3 nucleotides read TGTGCCAGCAGTCTACTAGCGGCCCAAGAGACCCAGTACTTC. Its translation: CASSLLAAQETQYF.

This clonotype occurred many times. This sequence joins TRBV5-1 and TRBJ2-5; maybe TRBD1 (6 bases). This CDR3 is built from 14 residues. The V end lost 3 bases, the J end lost 6 bases, and 15 bases lay between the germline ends. The germline CDR1 and CDR2 sequences are SGHRS and YFSETQ. The chain's CDR3 is CASSSDLDRKTQYF. The CDR3 nucleotides read TGCGCCAGCAGCTCCGACCTGGACAGAAAGACCCAGTACTTC.

This clonotype was seen at least ten times. The genes are TRBV20-1 and TRBJ2-5; 8 nucleotides match TRBD2. This CDR3 spans 14 amino acids. Germline V gene sequence: CDR1 DFQATT, CDR2 SNEGSKA (reference sequence). After removal of 3 bases from V and 5 bases from J, the junction contained 8 bases not matched to a gene. The CDR3 loop is CSARPAGTSETQYF. CDR3 coding DNA: TGCAGTGCTAGGCCGGCCGGGACTAGTGAGACCCAGTACTTC.

This clonotype was seen repeatedly, ten times or more. The chain has TRBV5-1 and TRBJ2-5, with 8 nucleotides matching TRBD1. After removal of 0 bases from V and 3 bases from J, the junction contained 1 base not matched to a gene. Germline V gives CDR1 SGHRS, CDR2 YFSETQ. CDR3 size: 14 residues. The CDR3 here is CASSLAGQEETQYF. In DNA form, the CDR3 reads TGCGCCAGCAGCTTGGCGGGACAGGAAGAGACCCAGTACTTC.

At least ten counts were recorded for this clonotype. The chain couples TRBV6-1 to TRBJ2-5; D not resolved. The CDR3 totals 13 residues. Trimming took 5 bases from V and 7 from J, leaving 14 bases between them. Germline V lookup: CDR1 MNHNS, CDR2 SASEGT. This chain's CDR3 is CASSHRDTGTQYF. In DNA, the CDR3 is TGTGCCAGCAGTCATAGAGATACTGGGACCCAGTACTTC.

This clonotype has at least ten counts. The J gene is TRBJ2-1, the V gene TRBV10-1; 11 positions match TRBD2. The ends lost 8 bases at V and 3 bases at J; junction bases unmatched: 9. The germline gives CDR1 WNHNN, CDR2 SYGVQD (reference sequence). CDR3 length: 16 residues. CDR3 sequence reads: CASRHRLAGNYNEQFF. The CDR3 nucleotides are TGCGCCAGCCGACACCGACTAGCGGGGAACTACAATGAGCAGTTCTTC.